This TCR beta chain was documented in a study of T-cell memory formation after mild COVID-19. Study-level findings and limits: Pre-infection memory held some responding clones, suggesting pre-existing cross-reactive T cells responded.

This clonotype came up once. The antigen remains undetermined. Employing constant-segment primers, 5'RACE generated TCR alpha and TCR beta cDNA libraries bearing sample barcodes and UMIs. TCRdb itself ran the 5' RACE reads through MiXCR, one entry per CDR3 protein. The repertoire holds more than 350,000 distinct CDR3 sequences, with around 21% as singletons. The V gene lost 5 bases and the J gene lost 0 bases, with 10 bases spanning the gap. Germline V lookup: CDR1 SQVTM, CDR2 ANQGSEA. The CDR3 runs 13 residues. This chain links TRBV29-1 with TRBJ1-1; D is unclear. This TCR came from an adult woman who had mild COVID-19 (a few samples of this study predate the infection). Cell type and time point are not known. Sequencing was carried out using PBMCs or a T cell subset sorted from them (not recorded which). CDR3 sequence: CSVRYPMNTEAFF. DNA for the CDR3: TGCAGCGTTCGATACCCAATGAACACTGAAGCTTTCTTT.